Presented here are 13 T cell receptor beta chains from one specimen sequenced in a study of cytomegalovirus exposure and HLA in healthy donors. Clones were sequenced by immunoSEQ multiplex PCR, and TCRdb holds only the in-frame ones, with some missing. The sample includes tens of thousands of clones, roughly 94% of them seen just once. The sample comprised PBMCs. These receptors all come from a young woman in good health and CMV-seronegative.

The V and J genes are TRBV18 and TRBJ2-2; D is perhaps TRBD1 (5 bases). Per germline, CDR1 KGHSH and CDR2 LQKENI. Trimming left V 2 bases short and J 4 bases short, with 8 bases between. The CDR3 runs to 14 residues. CDR3 coding DNA: TGTGCCAGCTCACCAACCGACAGCACCGGGGAGCTGTTTTTT. Its translation: CASSPTDSTGELFF.

V and J are TRBV19 and TRBJ2-7, with a possible D match to TRBD2 (5 bases). Germline assignment: CDR1 LNHDA and CDR2 SQIVND (reference sequence). The V end was cut by 3 bases, the J end by 3 bases, with 18 bases between. There are 16 residues in the CDR3. CDR3 DNA sequence: TGTGCCAGTAGTATCCTATACCGTCCCGGGATCTACGAGCAGTACTTC. It is translated as CASSILYRPGIYEQYF.

The V and J genes are TRBV18 and TRBJ2-3; the D gene is possibly TRBD2 (5 bases). V was clipped by 2 bases and J by 2 bases, with 8 bases between them. From germline, CDR1 is KGHSH and CDR2 LQKENI. CDR3 size: 14 residues. As DNA, the CDR3 is TGTGCCAGCTCACCAGGGAGTCCCACAGATACGCAGTATTTT. Protein: CASSPGSPTDTQYF.

The chain joins TRBV4-2 to TRBJ2-1; 7 nucleotides agree with TRBD2. CDR3 length: 16 amino acids. Germline-derived CDR1 and CDR2 are LGHNA and YNFKEQ. V lost 0 bases, J lost 2 bases, and 4 bases stayed unmatched. DNA of the CDR3: TGTGCCAGCAGCCAAGAGGCTAGCGGTACCTACAATGAGCAGTTCTTC. It is translated as CASSQEASGTYNEQFF.

V and J are TRBV29-1 and TRBJ2-7; 9 positions agree with TRBD1. J lost 2 bases, V lost 4 bases, and 6 bases had no gene match. This CDR3 comprises 14 residues. Germline V gene sequence: CDR1 SQVTM, CDR2 ANQGSEA. The CDR3 is CSVGRDREPYEQYF. The CDR3 DNA is TGCAGCGTTGGCCGGGACAGGGAACCCTACGAGCAGTACTTC.

V and J are TRBV7-2 and TRBJ1-5; 10 nucleotides agree with TRBD1. The V and J ends lost 5 bases and 6 bases, in that order; junction bases with no gene match: 7. CDR1 is SGHTA, CDR2 FQGNSA, per germline. The CDR3 consists of 15 residues. CDR3 nucleotide sequence: TGTGCCAGCAGCCCGGGACAGGGGTTGGTTCAGCCCCAGCATTTT. This encodes CASSPGQGLVQPQHF. Complete variable domain (other parts from reference TRBV7-2 and TRBJ1-5): GAGVSQSPSNKVTEKGKDVELRCDPISGHTALYWYRQSLGQGLEFLIYFQGNSAPDKSGLPSDRFSAERTGGSVSTLTIQRTQQEDSAVYLCASSPGQGLVQPQHFGDGTRLSIL.

The chain recombines TRBV7-2 with TRBJ2-1; the D gene is possibly TRBD2 (5 bases). There are 11 residues in the CDR3. V gave up 7 bases and J gave up 9 bases, with 10 bases separating them. The germline V gene encodes CDR1 SGHTA and CDR2 FQGNSA. Here the CDR3 reads CASTQGGEQFF. Here the CDR3 DNA reads TGTGCCAGCACCCAAGGAGGTGAGCAGTTCTTC.

The table lists this clone with a count of one. The chain joins TRBV6-1 to TRBJ1-5; no definite D call. The CDR3 runs to 12 residues. Trimming pared 7 bases from V and 5 bases from J, leaving 9 bases between. CDR1 is MNHNS, CDR2 SASEGT, per germline. DNA for the CDR3: TGTGCCAGCATCGGTTACGATCAGCCCCAGCATTTT. It translates to CASIGYDQPQHF.

CDR3 region: CAISPGHSNTGELFF. CDR3 bases: TGTGCCATCAGCCCGGGACACTCGAACACCGGGGAGCTGTTTTTT. The V and J genes are TRBV10-3 and TRBJ2-2; a possible D gene is TRBD1 (6 bases). V was shortened by 6 bases and J by 0 bases, with 11 bases between the two germline ends. CDR3 size: 15 residues. Germline-derived CDR1 and CDR2 are ENHRY and SYGVKD.

This rearrangement joins TRBV11-2 to TRBJ2-7; 7 positions agree with TRBD2. V lost 4 bases and J lost 2; bases outside the gene matches: 14. The CDR3 consists of 17 residues. Germline V gene lookup returns CDR1 SGHAT and CDR2 FQNNGV. Here the CDR3 DNA reads TGTGCCAGCAGCTCCTACGCCGGGACTACCGAGACCTACGAGCAGTACTTC. Translating gives CASSSYAGTTETYEQYF.

The chain is built from TRBV6-1 and TRBJ2-3; 8 nucleotides align to TRBD1. Per germline, CDR1 MNHNS and CDR2 SASEGT. J was trimmed by 6 bases and V by 1 base; bases with no gene match: 6. There are 15 residues in the CDR3. Written as DNA, the CDR3 is TGTGCCAGCAGTGAAGATGCAGGGGGCTTGGATACGCAGTATTTT. It specifies CASSEDAGGLDTQYF.

The rearrangement links TRBV2 to TRBJ1-2, with 8 bases that match TRBD1. The V segment lost 7 bases and the J segment 4 bases; nucleotides outside the gene matches: 2. The CDR3 extends over 12 amino acids. Germline assignment: CDR1 SNHLY and CDR2 FYNNEI. The CDR3 protein is CASNGQGYGYTF. DNA for the CDR3: TGTGCCAGCAATGGACAGGGCTATGGCTACACCTTC.

This clone was counted a single time. The J gene is TRBJ2-1, the V gene TRBV6-6; D perhaps matches TRBD1 (5 bases). V was cut by 10 bases and J by 9 bases, with 13 bases left in between. This CDR3 comprises 11 residues. Germline V lookup: CDR1 MNHNY, CDR2 SVGAGI (reference sequence). The chain's CDR3 is CAILQGTEQFF. CDR3 bases: TGTGCCATCCTCCAGGGAACTGAGCAGTTCTTC.